The 17 T cell receptor beta chains below all came from one sample that was sequenced in a study of blood T cell repertoires in COVID-19. Profiling relied on immunoSEQ multiplex PCR, and the TCRdb table lists in-frame clones only, not all of them. The sample lists about 160,000 clones, 65% to 85% seen once, with roughly a tenth in the top ten. The specimen sequenced was peripheral blood. These receptors all come from a woman older than 75 with active or convalescent COVID-19.

This clone was detected only once. This sequence joins TRBV19 and TRBJ2-3; 8 positions agree with TRBD2. This CDR3 has 13 amino acids. Germline CDR1 LNHDA, CDR2 SQIVND (reference sequence). V shed 8 bases and J 4 bases; nucleotides not matched to a gene: 5. The DNA for the CDR3 is TGTGCCAGTGGGGAGACTAGCGCAGATACGCAGTATTTT. Amino acid sequence: CASGETSADTQYF. The complete variable domain, with remaining parts taken from reference TRBV19 and TRBJ2-3, reads DGGITQSPKYLFRKEGQNVTLSCEQNLNHDAMYWYRQDPGQGLRLIYYSQIVNDFQKGDIAEGYSVSREKKESFPLTVTSAQKNPTAFYLCASGETSADTQYFGPGTRLTVL.

This clone was counted only a few times. This chain's CDR3 is CASSPPTGGYGYTF. Here the CDR3 DNA reads TGCGCCAGCAGCCCCCCTACAGGGGGTTATGGCTACACCTTC. The chain carries TRBV4-1 and TRBJ1-2; TRBD1 matches at 8 bases. This CDR3 has 14 amino acids. With V trimmed by 4 bases and J by 5 bases, 6 bases remained unmatched. CDR1 is MGHRA and CDR2 is YSYEKL in the germline V gene.

This clone was seen only a few times. The chain links TRBV9 to TRBJ2-2, with 9 positions matching TRBD1. V gave up 0 bases and J gave up 7 bases; unmatched junction bases: 7. CDR1 is SGDLS and CDR2 is YYNGEE in the germline V gene. This CDR3 contains 16 residues. The CDR3: CASSVVGGQGIGELFF. In nucleotides, the CDR3 is TGTGCCAGCAGCGTAGTAGGGGGACAGGGCATCGGGGAGCTGTTTTTT. Complete variable domain (other parts from reference TRBV9 and TRBJ2-2): DSGVTQTPKHLITATGQRVTLRCSPRSGDLSVYWYQQSLDQGLQFLIQYYNGEERAKGNILERFSAQQFPDLHSELNLSSLELGDSALYFCASSVVGGQGIGELFFGEGSRLTVL.

This sequence joins TRBV6-5 and TRBJ1-2, with 7 bases that match TRBD1. The germline gives CDR1 MNHEY, CDR2 SVGAGI. V lost 8 bases to trimming and J lost 3 bases; unmatched junction nucleotides: 9. The CDR3 length is 14 residues. Written as DNA, the CDR3 is TGTGCCAGCTCCTCTGCCGGGACAGACTATGGCTACACCTTC. Its translation: CASSSAGTDYGYTF.

The rearrangement uses TRBV5-4 and TRBJ2-3, with D perhaps TRBD1 (5 bases). Germline assignment: CDR1 SGHNT and CDR2 YYREEE (reference sequence). The CDR3 runs to 13 residues. The V and J ends lost 4 bases and 8 bases respectively, with 14 bases between them. Here the CDR3 reads CASSVDSTGTQYF. Here the CDR3 DNA reads TGTGCCAGCAGCGTAGACAGCACGGGTACGCAGTATTTT.

This chain uses TRBV6-5 with TRBJ2-7; maybe TRBD2 (7 bases). CDR1 MNHEY and CDR2 SVGAGI come from the germline V gene. The CDR3 loop spans 15 amino acids. Trimming stripped 0 bases from V and 2 bases from J, with 11 bases between. The chain's CDR3 is CASSYSGGGPYEQYF. The CDR3, as DNA: TGTGCCAGCAGTTACTCGGGAGGGGGTCCCTACGAGCAGTACTTC.

This rearrangement joins TRBV12-3 or TRBV12-4 to TRBJ1-1; unclear D gene. Trimming pared 3 bases from V and 0 bases from J, leaving 5 bases between. The CDR3 is made up of 13 amino acids. The CDR3 region is CASSFSLNTEAFF. In DNA form, the CDR3 reads TGTGCCAGCAGTTTTTCTTTGAACACTGAAGCTTTCTTT.

J is TRBJ1-5 and V is TRBV6-5; D is unclear. The V gene lost 6 bases and the J gene lost 4 bases, with 16 bases spanning the gap. This CDR3 region has 15 residues. Germline-derived CDR1 and CDR2 are MNHEY and SVGAGI. CDR3 region: CASRWAIGWNQPQHF. CDR3 in DNA: TGTGCCAGCAGATGGGCGATTGGGTGGAATCAGCCCCAGCATTTT.

This sequence joins TRBV19 and TRBJ1-2; D might be TRBD1 (6 bases). In germline, CDR1 is LNHDA, CDR2 SQIVND (reference sequence). This CDR3 contains 18 residues. V was shortened by 2 bases and J by 3 bases, with 22 bases between the two germline ends. The CDR3 reads CASSIPLLSAGAHYGYTF. The CDR3 DNA sequence: TGTGCCAGTAGTATACCCCTCTTGTCTGCAGGGGCACACTATGGCTACACCTTC.

The rearrangement links TRBV5-1 to TRBJ2-7; D unresolved. CDR3 length equals 14 residues. Germline V gives CDR1 SGHRS, CDR2 YFSETQ. V gave up 5 bases and J gave up 0 bases, with 12 bases separating them. Here the CDR3 reads CASSYDGSSYEQYF. CDR3 DNA: TGCGCCAGCAGTTATGACGGGTCCTCCTACGAGCAGTACTTC.

This clone has a single count. The chain links TRBV5-6 to TRBJ1-3; 7 bases match TRBD1. This CDR3 is 14 amino acids long. The germline V gene encodes CDR1 SGHDT and CDR2 YYEEEE. V shed 5 bases, J shed 4 bases, and the junction held 6 bases outside the gene matches. CDR3 nucleotides: TGTGCCAGCAGACGACAGGGTAAAGGAAACACCATATATTTT. Translated, it gives CASRRQGKGNTIYF.

J is TRBJ1-2 and V is TRBV5-4; weak D call: TRBD1 (5 bases). The V end lost 3 bases, the J end lost 8 bases, and 11 bases lay between the germline ends. This CDR3 is 12 amino acids long. The V gene's germline CDR1 is SGHNT and CDR2 YYREEE (reference sequence). Written as DNA, the CDR3 is TGTGCCAGCAGCTCCCGCAGGGAAGGCTACACCTTC. Translating gives CASSSRREGYTF.

This chain connects TRBV18 to TRBJ1-2; 7 nucleotides align to TRBD1. J lost 3 bases, V lost 0 bases, and 4 bases had no gene match. This CDR3 is 15 amino acids long. Germline lookup yields CDR1 KGHSH and CDR2 LQKENI. The CDR3 DNA reads as TGTGCCAGCTCACCACCGGAGGGGGCGGACTATGGCTACACCTTC. This codes for CASSPPEGADYGYTF.

CDR3 nucleotides: TGCGCCAGCAGCTTGCGGGGGGACAACAGACAGCCCCAGCATTTT. This sequence encodes CASSLRGDNRQPQHF. This chain joins TRBV5-1 and TRBJ1-5; D is perhaps TRBD1 (6 bases). V was cut by 1 base and J by 7 bases, with 15 bases left in between. CDR3 length equals 15 residues. Germline V gene sequence: CDR1 SGHRS, CDR2 YFSETQ.

J is TRBJ2-6 and V is TRBV7-3, with D maybe TRBD1 (7 bases). In germline, CDR1 is SGHTA, CDR2 FQGTGA. The length of the CDR3 is 17 residues. V was pared by 5 bases and J by 4 bases, with 18 bases between. The CDR3 DNA sequence: TGTGCCAGCAGCCTGACAGGGAGGCCGTCGGGGGCCAACGTCCTGACTTTC. The encoded protein is CASSLTGRPSGANVLTF.

The table lists this clone with a count of one. The V and J genes are TRBV4-3 and TRBJ2-1; possible D gene TRBD2, 6 bases. V lost 3 bases to trimming and J lost 6 bases, with 12 bases between them. The CDR3 totals 14 residues. Germline lookup yields CDR1 LGHNA and CDR2 YSLEER. DNA for the CDR3: TGCGCCAGCAGCCACGGGACTCCTCTCAATGAGCAGTTCTTC. It codes for CASSHGTPLNEQFF.

This clone was counted a few times. V usage is TRBV6-2 or TRBV6-3 and J usage is TRBJ1-5, with 8 bases identical to TRBD1. Losses at the gene ends were 4 bases for V and 4 bases for J; bases not matched to a gene: 0. This CDR3 is 13 amino acids long. Germline-derived CDR1 and CDR2 are MNHEY and SVGEGT. The chain's CDR3 is CASSWTGNQPQHF. In DNA form, the CDR3 reads TGTGCCAGCAGTTGGACAGGGAATCAGCCCCAGCATTTT.